What follows are 32 T cell receptor beta chains derived from one specimen sequenced in a study of cytomegalovirus exposure and HLA in healthy donors. Repertoires were generated with immunoSEQ multiplex PCR, while TCRdb's copy carries only in-frame clones and drops some. The data show about 140,000 clones, roughly 86% seen once. Source material: PBMCs. These TCRs come from a woman in her twenties or thirties in good health and CMV-seronegative.

This clone has just one count. The chain links TRBV18 to TRBJ2-7, with D tentatively TRBD1 (6 bases). There are 15 residues in the CDR3. V was pared by 3 bases and J by 5 bases, with 17 bases between. Germline CDR1 is KGHSH and CDR2 is LQKENI. In DNA form, the CDR3 reads TGTGCCAGCTCACCGTATGTAACAGGGAACCACGAGCAGTACTTC. Translating it yields CASSPYVTGNHEQYF.

The chain has TRBV15 and TRBJ1-3; D is ambiguous. The CDR3 is 17 residues long. Looked up from germline, CDR1 is LNHNV and CDR2 is YYDKDF (reference sequence). Trimming left V 0 bases short and J 0 bases short, with 12 bases between. The CDR3 coding sequence is TGTGCCACCAGCAGAGATCATACGGGGAGCTCTGGAAACACCATATATTTT. Residues: CATSRDHTGSSGNTIYF. Complete variable domain (other parts from reference TRBV15 and TRBJ1-3): DAMVIQNPRYQVTQFGKPVTLSCSQTLNHNVMYWYQQKSSQAPKLLFHYYDKDFNNEADTPDNFQSRRPNTSFCFLDIRSPGLGDTAMYLCATSRDHTGSSGNTIYFGEGSWLTVV.

The genes are TRBV6-6 and TRBJ1-2; a weak D match, TRBD1 (6 bases). The CDR3 length is 13 residues. Trimming pared 5 bases from V and 7 bases from J, leaving 14 bases between. CDR1 and CDR2 from the germline V gene are MNHNY and SVGAGI (reference sequence). The CDR3 DNA follows: TGTGCCAGCAGTGCCCGGGACAAAGGTGGCTACACCTTC. This translates into CASSARDKGGYTF.

The CDR3 DNA is TGTGCCAGCTCACCTCCAGGGTACCTGAACACTGAAGCTTTCTTT. As protein: CASSPPGYLNTEAFF. The chain carries TRBV18 and TRBJ1-1; D perhaps matches TRBD1 (5 bases). V shed 3 bases and J shed 0 bases, with 11 bases lying between them. Looked up from germline, CDR1 is KGHSH and CDR2 is LQKENI. CDR3 length equals 15 residues.

The rearrangement joins TRBV18 to TRBJ2-7; perhaps TRBD1 as D (5 bases). Germline V lookup: CDR1 KGHSH, CDR2 LQKENI. Trimming removed 4 bases at V and 0 bases at J, with 10 bases between. The CDR3 loop spans 14 amino acids. The CDR3 DNA reads as TGTGCCAGCTCACTGACAGCGAACTCCTACGAGCAGTACTTC. Translated: CASSLTANSYEQYF.

This clone was observed many times. This chain joins TRBV14 and TRBJ1-6; D remains ambiguous. Trimming removed 7 bases from V and 3 bases from J, with 7 bases in between. The V gene's germline CDR1 is SGHDN and CDR2 FVKESK. There are 13 residues in the CDR3. CDR3 sequence: CASNRGYNSPLHF. The CDR3 bases are TGTGCCAGCAACCGGGGCTATAATTCACCCCTCCACTTT.

The chain combines TRBV12-5 with TRBJ1-1; 9 nucleotides agree with TRBD1. This CDR3 is built from 14 residues. V shed 6 bases, J shed 4 bases, and the junction held 6 bases outside the gene matches. Per germline, CDR1 LGHNT and CDR2 FRNRAP. CDR3 coding DNA: TGTGCTAGTGGATATACAGGGGGCGTCACTGAAGCTTTCTTT. This sequence encodes CASGYTGGVTEAFF.

This clone was seen a few times. The J gene is TRBJ1-6, the V gene TRBV27; possibly TRBD1 for D (5 bases). In germline, CDR1 is MNHEY, CDR2 SMNVEV (reference sequence). The CDR3 is 14 amino acids. V lost 4 bases to trimming and J lost 5 bases, with 9 bases between them. CDR3 sequence: CASSWRDHNSPLHF. The CDR3, as DNA: TGTGCCAGCAGTTGGAGGGACCATAATTCACCCCTCCACTTT.

This clone has more than one count but fewer than ten. The chain recombines TRBV19 with TRBJ1-5; no firm D call. CDR3 length equals 13 residues. Germline V lookup: CDR1 LNHDA, CDR2 SQIVND (reference sequence). V shed 5 bases and J shed 5 bases, with 10 bases lying between them. The CDR3: CASSFFSDQPQHF. The CDR3 region has the DNA TGTGCCAGTAGTTTTTTTAGTGATCAGCCCCAGCATTTT.

J is TRBJ1-2 and V is TRBV29-1; tentative D call: TRBD1 (6 bases). The CDR3 consists of 8 residues. CDR1 and CDR2 (germline): SQVTM, ANQGSEA. CDR3 sequence: CRAGESTF. CDR3 coding DNA: TGCAGAGCAGGGGAGTCCACCTTC.

The V call is TRBV2, the J call TRBJ2-1, with TRBD1 matching 8 bases. V lost 4 bases and J lost 2; bases outside the gene matches: 4. The CDR3 is made up of 15 amino acids. Germline assignment: CDR1 SNHLY and CDR2 FYNNEI. The CDR3 DNA sequence: TGTGCCAGCAGTGGACAGGGGTCCACCTACAATGAGCAGTTCTTC. Encoded protein: CASSGQGSTYNEQFF.

The chain has TRBV12-2 and TRBJ2-5; the D call in the table, TRBD2, was not verified against the DNA. TRBV12-2 is a listed pseudogene. The CDR3 has 18 amino acids. CDR3 residues: CASRLAPLTSRNQETQYF. The CDR3 coding sequence is TGTGCAAGTCGCTTAGCCCCCCTGACTAGCCGTAACCAAGAGACCCAGTACTTC.

The chain couples TRBV27 to TRBJ1-4; D gene unclear. Germline loops: CDR1 MNHEY, CDR2 SMNVEV (reference sequence). The CDR3 covers 16 residues. V shed 6 bases and J shed 4 bases, with 18 bases lying between them. The CDR3 DNA follows: TGTGCCAGCAGCCCATCGGACTTCGGTCTTAATGAAAAACTGTTTTTT. This codes for CASSPSDFGLNEKLFF.

This chain links TRBV9 with TRBJ2-1, with 8 bases identical to TRBD1. V was clipped by 4 bases and J by 4 bases; unmatched bases: 7. CDR1 is SGDLS and CDR2 is YYNGEE in the germline V gene. The CDR3 is made up of 15 amino acids. The DNA for the CDR3 is TGTGCCAGCAGCACTCGACAGGGGTTGTACAATGAGCAGTTCTTC. It specifies CASSTRQGLYNEQFF.

The chain recombines TRBV9 with TRBJ1-1; TRBD1 matches at 8 bases. Germline V gives CDR1 SGDLS, CDR2 YYNGEE. This CDR3 is 15 amino acids long. J gave up 1 base and V 3 bases, and 5 bases lay outside the gene matches. This CDR3 reads CASSGGQDWNTEAFF. CDR3 nucleotides: TGTGCCAGCAGCGGGGGACAGGACTGGAACACTGAAGCTTTCTTT.

J is TRBJ1-2 and V is TRBV19; D ambiguous. This CDR3 contains 14 residues. Trimming removed 5 bases from V and 0 bases from J, with 10 bases in between. The V gene's germline CDR1 is LNHDA and CDR2 SQIVND (reference sequence). The CDR3 sequence: CASSLQASNYGYTF. Written as DNA, the CDR3 is TGTGCCAGTAGTTTGCAGGCCTCTAACTATGGCTACACCTTC.

The chain uses TRBV18 and TRBJ2-7, with D unresolved. The CDR3 totals 13 residues. Trimming took 6 bases from V and 3 from J, leaving 12 bases between them. In germline, CDR1 is KGHSH, CDR2 LQKENI. The CDR3 loop reads CASSSTFLYEQYF. CDR3 DNA sequence: TGTGCCAGCTCGTCGACATTTCTCTACGAGCAGTACTTC.

V and J are TRBV5-6 and TRBJ2-7, with D perhaps TRBD1 (6 bases). The ends were cut back, 4 bases at V and 4 bases at J, with 27 bases in the middle. The V gene's germline CDR1 is SGHDT and CDR2 YYEEEE. The length of the CDR3 is 18 residues. The chain's CDR3 is CASSPAIASGDTGYEQYF. CDR3 DNA: TGTGCCAGCAGCCCGGCGATAGCGTCAGGGGACACTGGATACGAGCAGTACTTC.

This chain links TRBV6-4 with TRBJ2-2; 9 bases are shared with TRBD1. V shed 6 bases, J shed 7 bases, and the junction held 9 bases outside the gene matches. This CDR3 has 15 amino acids. The V gene's germline CDR1 is MRHNA and CDR2 SNTAGT. The CDR3 reads CASRPGTGTGGELFF. The DNA of the CDR3 is TGTGCCAGCAGGCCCGGGACAGGGACGGGCGGGGAGCTGTTTTTT.

The chain carries TRBV30 and TRBJ1-2; 7 nucleotides match TRBD1. J lost 1 base, V lost 3 bases, and 5 bases had no gene match. There are 14 residues in the CDR3. From germline, CDR1 is GTSNPN and CDR2 SVGIG (reference sequence). CDR3 residues: CAWSRDSLNYGYTF. CDR3 coding DNA: TGTGCCTGGAGCCGGGACAGCCTTAACTATGGCTACACCTTC.

The CDR3 spells CASSRQGTYEQYF. CDR3 nucleotide sequence: TGTGCCAGCAGCCGACAGGGGACCTACGAGCAGTACTTC. The chain links TRBV14 to TRBJ2-7; 8 bases align to TRBD1. Germline CDR1 reads SGHDN; CDR2 reads FVKESK. This CDR3 spans 13 amino acids. V was clipped by 4 bases and J by 2 bases; unmatched bases: 1.

The V gene is TRBV9, the J gene TRBJ1-3; D is ambiguous. The germline CDR1 and CDR2 sequences are SGDLS and YYNGEE. The CDR3 length is 18 residues. The ends were cut back, 0 bases at V and 0 bases at J, with 16 bases in the middle. The CDR3 bases are TGTGCCAGCAGCGTAGCTACGGCTGAGACAATCTCTGGAAACACCATATATTTT. It encodes CASSVATAETISGNTIYF.

The chain recombines TRBV2 with TRBJ2-7, with D perhaps TRBD2 (6 bases). Germline-derived CDR1 and CDR2 are SNHLY and FYNNEI. Trimming took 4 bases from V and 3 from J, leaving 13 bases between them. The CDR3 consists of 14 residues. The CDR3 nucleotides are TGTGCCAGCAGTGTGGCGGGGACCTTCTACGAGCAGTACTTC. Protein sequence: CASSVAGTFYEQYF. Supplemented by reference TRBV2 and TRBJ2-7, the full variable domain reads EPEVTQTPSHQVTQMGQEVILRCVPISNHLYFYWYRQILGQKVEFLVSFYNNEISEKSEIFDDQFSVERPDGSNFTLKIRSTKLEDSAMYFCASSVAGTFYEQYFGPGTRLTVT.

The J gene is TRBJ2-3, the V gene TRBV7-3; 10 bases align to TRBD2. This CDR3 has 16 residues. After removal of 5 bases from V and 4 bases from J, the junction contained 9 bases not matched to a gene. Germline V gives CDR1 SGHTA, CDR2 FQGTGA. CDR3 amino acids: CASSPGSGGVPDTQYF. CDR3 sequence (DNA): TGTGCCAGCAGCCCAGGCAGCGGGGGGGTCCCAGATACGCAGTATTTT.

The V call is TRBV11-2, the J call TRBJ2-7, with D tentatively TRBD2 (6 bases). The CDR3 spans 14 residues. CDR1 SGHAT and CDR2 FQNNGV come from the germline V gene. V was pared by 7 bases and J by 3 bases, with 16 bases between. CDR3: CASKLAIDVYEQYF. The DNA of the CDR3 is TGTGCCAGCAAACTAGCAATAGACGTCTACGAGCAGTACTTC.

The chain has TRBV27 and TRBJ2-7; 8 positions match TRBD2. V trimming: 5 bases; J trimming: 3 bases; junction bases outside the gene matches: 9. Germline loops: CDR1 MNHEY, CDR2 SMNVEV (reference sequence). This CDR3 spans 15 amino acids. CDR3 protein: CASSPYRAGGYEQYF. As DNA, the CDR3 is TGTGCCAGCAGTCCCTATCGGGCGGGGGGCTACGAGCAGTACTTC.

This chain uses TRBV6-5 with TRBJ2-5; the D gene is possibly TRBD2 (5 bases). The CDR3 is 14 amino acids. Deletions cut 0 bases from V and 3 bases from J, with 8 bases between. CDR1 and CDR2 (germline): MNHEY, SVGAGI. CDR3 loop: CASSYSTTKETQYF. Here the CDR3 DNA reads TGTGCCAGCAGTTACTCGACTACAAAAGAGACCCAGTACTTC.

The chain employs TRBV2 and TRBJ1-5; 11 nucleotides match TRBD1. This CDR3 region has 14 residues. CDR1 is SNHLY, CDR2 FYNNEI, per germline. V was pared by 6 bases and J by 5 bases, with 3 bases of the junction left unmatched. The CDR3 nucleotides read TGTGCCAGCAGGTGGACAGGGGGCGATCAGCCCCAGCATTTT. It specifies CASRWTGGDQPQHF.

This clone was seen only once. The chain carries TRBV5-4 and TRBJ1-6; 8 bases match TRBD1. The length of the CDR3 is 16 residues. The trim removed 2 bases at V and 10 bases at J, leaving 11 bases unmatched. Germline-derived CDR1 and CDR2 are SGHNT and YYREEE (reference sequence). CDR3 in amino acids: CASSFITGGPISPLHF. Written as DNA, the CDR3 is TGTGCCAGCAGCTTCATCACAGGGGGTCCCATCTCACCCCTCCACTTT.

This rearrangement joins TRBV5-1 to TRBJ1-2; the D gene is possibly TRBD1 (6 bases). Deletions cut 0 bases from V and 0 bases from J, with 6 bases between. Germline V gives CDR1 SGHRS, CDR2 YFSETQ. CDR3 length: 14 amino acids. For the CDR3, the DNA is TGCGCCAGCAGCTTGGAGGGGGCTAACTATGGCTACACCTTC. This sequence encodes CASSLEGANYGYTF.

The rearrangement uses TRBV2 and TRBJ2-1, with D possibly TRBD1 on 5 matching bases. V was clipped by 2 bases and J by 6 bases, with 5 bases between them. The CDR3 is 12 residues long. Germline CDR1 SNHLY, CDR2 FYNNEI. CDR3 sequence reads: CASSERGNEQFF. As DNA, the CDR3 is TGTGCCAGCAGTGAAAGGGGCAATGAGCAGTTCTTC.

The chain combines TRBV2 with TRBJ1-5; D is unresolved. The CDR3 extends over 14 amino acids. V lost 3 bases and J 0 bases, leaving 6 bases between the germline ends. The germline gives CDR1 SNHLY, CDR2 FYNNEI. The CDR3 loop reads CASSDSYSNQPQHF. The CDR3 region has the DNA TGTGCCAGCAGTGACAGTTATAGCAATCAGCCCCAGCATTTT. Supplemented by reference TRBV2 and TRBJ1-5, the full variable domain reads EPEVTQTPSHQVTQMGQEVILRCVPISNHLYFYWYRQILGQKVEFLVSFYNNEISEKSEIFDDQFSVERPDGSNFTLKIRSTKLEDSAMYFCASSDSYSNQPQHFGDGTRLSIL.